This T cell receptor beta chain was sequenced during a study of T cell changes during pregnancy in multiple sclerosis. Some clones are missing from TCRdb's copy, which holds only in-frame ones; the method was immunoSEQ multiplex PCR. The sample yields some 67,000 clones, around 90% seen once. CDR1 and CDR2 from the germline V gene are ENHRY and SYGVKD. The CDR3 extends over 15 amino acids. V trimming: 0 bases; J trimming: 6 bases; junction bases outside the gene matches: 5. This chain connects TRBV10-3 to TRBJ1-5; 7 bases match TRBD1. Sequencing was performed on peripheral blood, taken after pregnancy. The receptor's source is a female donor with multiple sclerosis, enrolled in a pregnancy study. In DNA form, the CDR3 reads TGTGCCATCAGTGAGTCGACAGGGTGGAGTCAGCCCCAGCATTTT. Encoded protein: CAISESTGWSQPQHF.